This is a list of T cell receptor beta chains from one sample in a study of blood T cell repertoires in COVID-19. Repertoires were generated with immunoSEQ multiplex PCR, while TCRdb's copy carries only in-frame clones and drops some. The repertoire holds approximately 290,000 clones, with approximately 86% as singletons. Sequencing was carried out using peripheral blood. The receptors were sampled from a human donor with COVID-19, enrolled during active disease. The donor label of this sample is uncertain. The CDR3 runs from the conserved cysteine through the conserved F or W. A D gene is named only where the DNA matches it firmly. Clone size appears in some rows only: once, few, many, or a class for an expanded clone.

d_gene	v_gene	j_gene	abundance	CDR3aa	CDR3nt
TRBD2	TRBV5-4	TRBJ2-5	-	CASSLGISGYQETQYF	TGTGCCAGCAGCTTGGGTATTAGCGGGTACCAAGAGACCCAGTACTTC
-	TRBV2	TRBJ1-5	-	CASSLGGRRNQPQHF	TGTGCCAGCAGCCTCGGGGGGCGAAGAAATCAGCCCCAGCATTTT
-	TRBV18	TRBJ2-5	once	CASSADQETQYF	TGTGCCAGCTCTGCGGACCAAGAGACCCAGTACTTC
-	TRBV7-3	TRBJ1-1	-	CASSEQGAPPKAEAFF	TGTGCCAGCAGCGAACAAGGGGCACCCCCTAAAGCTGAAGCTTTCTTT
-	TRBV24-1	TRBJ1-2	-	CATSDPSDGYTF	TGTGCCACCAGTGATCCCAGCGATGGCTACACCTTC
TRBD2	TRBV4-3	TRBJ2-7	-	CASSPGSGSRYEQYF	TGCGCCAGCAGCCCTGGGAGCGGGAGTAGGTACGAGCAGTACTTC
-	TRBV19	TRBJ1-3	-	CASSIGWESFGNTIYF	TGTGCCAGTAGTATTGGCTGGGAGTCGTTCGGAAACACCATATATTTT
-	TRBV21-1	TRBJ1-1	-	CASSKLGGSEAFF	TGTGCCAGCAGCAAATTAGGGGGCAGCGAAGCTTTCTTT
TRBD2	TRBV2	TRBJ2-7	-	CASKGAGVSGEQYF	TGTGCCAGCAAAGGGGCGGGAGTAAGTGGCGAGCAGTACTTC
TRBD1	TRBV30	TRBJ1-2	once	CAWSQKGGGGYTF	TGTGCCTGGAGTCAAAAAGGGGGCGGGGGCTACACCTTC
-	TRBV3-1/TRBV3-2	TRBJ1-1	-	CASSQDLGVPEAFF	TGTGCCAGCAGCCAAGATCTCGGGGTCCCTGAAGCTTTCTTT
-	TRBV19	TRBJ2-1	once	CASTSWRANEQFF	TGTGCCAGTACTAGCTGGAGGGCCAATGAGCAGTTCTTC
-	TRBV19	TRBJ1-4	-	CASSISGGYNEKLFF	TGTGCCAGTAGTATAAGCGGCGGGTATAATGAAAAACTGTTTTTT
TRBD1	TRBV7-6	TRBJ1-4	few	CASSVQGALNEKLFF	TGTGCCAGCAGCGTACAGGGGGCGCTCAATGAAAAACTGTTTTTT
-	TRBV7-9	TRBJ2-3	-	CASSLAADTDTQYF	TGTGCCAGCAGCTTAGCGGCCGACACAGATACGCAGTATTTT
-	TRBV19	TRBJ2-7	-	CASSIDRAGNEQYF	TGTGCCAGTAGTATAGACAGGGCGGGGAACGAGCAGTACTTC
-	TRBV7-2	TRBJ2-5	-	CASSVTGTQYF	TGTGCCAGCAGCGTTACAGGGACCCAGTACTTC
-	TRBV28	TRBJ1-6	-	CASSTTAGSGRLHF	TGTGCCAGCAGCACCACCGCAGGGTCTGGACGCCTCCACTTT
TRBD2	TRBV4-3	TRBJ2-1	-	CASSQVRRGAYNEQFF	TGCGCCAGCAGCCAAGTGAGACGGGGGGCCTACAATGAGCAGTTCTTC
-	TRBV18	TRBJ1-2	-	CASSPSGGAYGYTF	TGTGCCAGCTCACCAAGCGGGGGGGCCTATGGCTACACCTTC
-	TRBV5-1	TRBJ1-6	-	CASSLERQESPLHF	TGCGCCAGCAGCTTGGAGCGGCAGGAATCACCCCTCCACTTT
-	TRBV4-2	TRBJ1-5	-	CASSQGGQPQHF	TGTGCCAGCAGCCAAGGAGGTCAGCCCCAGCATTTT
TRBD1	TRBV27	TRBJ2-7	-	CASSRTGWHEQYF	TGTGCCAGCAGCCGGACAGGATGGCACGAGCAGTACTTC
TRBD1	TRBV6-6	TRBJ1-4	-	CASSPSDRGDEKLFF	TGTGCCAGCAGTCCATCGGACAGGGGCGACGAAAAACTGTTTTTT
-	TRBV2	TRBJ1-2	-	CASSSMTASEGRTF	TGTGCCAGCAGTAGTATGACAGCGAGTGAAGGTCGCACCTTC
-	TRBV7-8	TRBJ1-2	-	CASSPNQGQSYGYTF	TGTGCCAGCAGCCCAAACCAGGGGCAGAGCTATGGCTACACCTTC
TRBD2	TRBV3-1/TRBV3-2	TRBJ2-2	-	CASNTLAGGGTGELFF	TGTGCCAGCAATACCCTAGCGGGGGGTGGCACCGGGGAGCTGTTTTTT
-	TRBV11-2	TRBJ1-1	-	CASSFRAGTEAFF	TGTGCCAGCAGCTTTCGGGCAGGGACTGAAGCTTTCTTT
-	TRBV28	TRBJ2-7	-	CASSLSQALRGQYF	TGTGCCAGCAGTTTAAGCCAAGCCTTACGAGGGCAGTACTTC
-	TRBV3-1/TRBV3-2	TRBJ1-6	-	CASSQVADIYNSPLHF	TGTGCCAGCAGCCAAGTCGCTGACATTTATAATTCACCCCTCCACTTT
-	TRBV7-3	TRBJ2-1	-	CASSLNSYEQFF	TGTGCCAGCAGCTTAAACTCGTATGAGCAGTTCTTC
TRBD2	TRBV3-1/TRBV3-2	TRBJ2-5	-	CASSQGLAGETQYF	TGTGCCAGCAGCCAGGGGCTAGCGGGAGAGACCCAGTACTTC